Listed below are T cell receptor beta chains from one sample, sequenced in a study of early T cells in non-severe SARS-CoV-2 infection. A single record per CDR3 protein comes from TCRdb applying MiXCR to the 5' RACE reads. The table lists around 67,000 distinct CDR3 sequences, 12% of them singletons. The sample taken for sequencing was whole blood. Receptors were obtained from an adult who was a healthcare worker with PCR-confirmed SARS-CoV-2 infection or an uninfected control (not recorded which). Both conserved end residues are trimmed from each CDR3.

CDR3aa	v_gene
ASSQSTGYTGELF	TRBV19
ASSVGAGIGANVLT	TRBV7-9
ASSGNRVLFTEAF	TRBV6-1
ASSGGQESYNSPLH	TRBV25-1
ASSTKTGISEQY	TRBV12-3/TRBV12-4
ASSLFGSGSNEKLF	TRBV12-3/TRBV12-4
ASSRQGIETQY	TRBV18
ASVDRSSYEQY	TRBV12-5
ASSQDRGLAVSSDTQY	TRBV3-1
ASSFGGLDQY	TRBV12-3/TRBV12-4
ASSPGGSGYEQY	TRBV9
ASSVFGSTYNEQF	TRBV6-4
ASTRYGQETQY	TRBV3-1
ASSLGTSGAAI	TRBV5-1
ASSLRRLAEQETQY	TRBV7-9
ASTLAGVTDTQY	TRBV7-2
ATSDVSMGTGGTALH	TRBV24-1
ASSFRTRQETQY	TRBV6-2/TRBV6-3
ASSPLTMSSYEQY	TRBV28
SVGARSVNTEAF	TRBV29-1
ASSPSVPPQGNTIY	TRBV21-1
ASSYQGAGANVLT	TRBV6-5
AISWTGSGYT	TRBV10-3
ASSLGGGTKNIQY	TRBV7-8
ASSKGRLAVNEQF	TRBV4-3
ATSDTGLDPDTQY	TRBV24-1
ASSPPGLAGDSTGELF	TRBV5-4
ASSPLAGGEDEQF	TRBV7-8
ASSPSLPGREQY	TRBV6-2/TRBV6-3
ASSLGVRSGNTIY	TRBV12-3/TRBV12-4
ASSYSKIFRDGYGYT	TRBV6-2/TRBV6-3
ASSLVGTGQNTEAF	TRBV5-1
SADRGKTGNEQF	TRBV29-1
AWKFSNYGYT	TRBV30
ASSTGQGSYNEQF	TRBV9
SAIPPGSFYEQY	TRBV20-1
SAGQGGHEQY	TRBV20-1
ASSPLYEQY	TRBV2
ASSSGQGGEQF	TRBV10-1
SAPSAKNIQY	TRBV20-1
ASSLGLPSYEQY	TRBV19
ASSRDPQDYGYT	TRBV7-2
ASSPPTGAGEKLF	TRBV18
ASSGADRAIGYT	TRBV7-2
ARLEPYEQY	TRBV6-2/TRBV6-3
ASSQATSNEQY	TRBV3-1
ASSGQAGANVLT	TRBV5-5
ASSLRAGPEQY	TRBV7-2
ASSSLAVDEQF	TRBV7-8